Many counts were recorded for the clone carrying this T cell receptor beta chain. Its antigen is still unknown. The sample comes from a study of CD8 T cells in ankylosing spondylitis. Overall study findings and caveats: With a CD8+ phenotype, disease-linked clones were relatively rare in peripheral blood. Blood from ankylosing spondylitis patients appeared to carry a characteristic roughly eight-variant TCR beta motif.

After removal of 2 bases from V and 7 bases from J, the junction contained 24 bases not matched to a gene. This CDR3 spans 21 amino acids. Quantitative 5'-RACE with molecular barcodes was used to make the TCR beta libraries. In TCRdb, the 5' RACE reads were re-called with MiXCR into one record per CDR3 protein. The repertoire holds about 42,000 distinct CDR3 sequences, more than 3% seen once, with 4% in the top ten. The sequence was obtained from a female donor with ankylosing spondylitis or in good health (not recorded which). The chain links TRBV23-1 to TRBJ2-1, with TRBD1 matching over 9 bases. TRBV23-1 is labeled an ORF, and its function is uncertain. Material for sequencing was blood, either unsorted or a sorted T cell fraction (not recorded which). The CDR3 loop reads CASSQQGTGYCNCPAGNEQFF. DNA of the CDR3: TGCGCCAGCAGTCAACAAGGGACAGGGTACTGTAATTGTCCCGCGGGGAATGAGCAGTTCTTC.